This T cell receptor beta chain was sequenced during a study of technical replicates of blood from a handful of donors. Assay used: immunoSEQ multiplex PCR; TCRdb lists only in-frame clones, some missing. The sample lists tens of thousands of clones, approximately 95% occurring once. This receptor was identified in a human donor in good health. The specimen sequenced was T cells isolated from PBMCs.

The CDR3: CASSEDRGRLRPEAFF. DNA of the CDR3: TGTGCCAGCAGTGAGGACAGGGGGCGCCTCCGCCCTGAAGCTTTCTTT. V usage is TRBV2 and J usage is TRBJ1-1, with 11 bases identical to TRBD1. Germline-derived CDR1 and CDR2 are SNHLY and FYNNEI. The CDR3 consists of 16 residues. V was pared by 3 bases and J by 6 bases, with 9 bases of the junction left unmatched.